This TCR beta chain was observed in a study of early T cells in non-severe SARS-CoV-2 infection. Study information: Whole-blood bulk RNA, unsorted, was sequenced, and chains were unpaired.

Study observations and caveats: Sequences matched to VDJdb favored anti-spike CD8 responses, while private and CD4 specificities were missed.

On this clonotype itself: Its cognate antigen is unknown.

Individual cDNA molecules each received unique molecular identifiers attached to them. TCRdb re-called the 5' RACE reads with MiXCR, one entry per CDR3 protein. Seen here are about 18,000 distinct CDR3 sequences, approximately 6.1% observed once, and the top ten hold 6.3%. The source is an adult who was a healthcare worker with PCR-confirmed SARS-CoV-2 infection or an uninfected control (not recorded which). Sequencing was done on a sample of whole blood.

CDR3 coding DNA: TGTGCCAGCAGCTCTTCAACTAGCGGGCTCCCCTACGAGCAGTACTTC. Translating it yields CASSSSTSGLPYEQYF. This chain uses TRBV7-8 with TRBJ2-7; 9 positions match TRBD2. V was clipped by 4 bases and J by 2 bases; unmatched bases: 9. The CDR3 extends over 16 amino acids. Germline CDR1 reads SGHVS; CDR2 reads FQNEAQ.